One and the same sample provided the 4 T cell receptor beta chains below, sequenced in a study of T-cell memory formation after mild COVID-19. TCRdb re-called the 5' RACE reads through MiXCR, storing one row per CDR3 protein. The repertoire includes about 410,000 distinct CDR3 sequences, more than 15% of them detected once, and approximately 21% sits in the top ten. Input material: PBMCs or a T cell subset sorted from them (not recorded which). Source of these receptors: a man in his late teens or twenties who had mild COVID-19 (a few samples of this study predate the infection). Cell type and time point are not known.

This clonotype has only a few counts. The V and J genes are TRBV27 and TRBJ2-1; the D gene is possibly TRBD1 (5 bases). V was shortened by 3 bases and J by 9 bases, with 12 bases between the two germline ends. This CDR3 spans 13 amino acids. Germline V gives CDR1 MNHEY, CDR2 SMNVEV (reference sequence). The CDR3 DNA reads as TGTGCCAGCAGTTTCAAAGGGGTCGGTGAGCAGTTCTTC. It codes for CASSFKGVGEQFF.

DNA for the CDR3: TGTGCCAGCTCACCAGCCTTAGGGGAGACCCAGTACTTC. This codes for CASSPALGETQYF. This chain uses TRBV18 with TRBJ2-5; D unresolved. Germline V lookup: CDR1 KGHSH, CDR2 LQKENI. Trimming shortened V by 2 bases and J by 5 bases, and 9 bases separated the two germline ends. CDR3 size: 13 residues. Together with reference TRBV18 and TRBJ2-5, the CDR3 gives the full variable domain: NAGVMQNPRHLVRRRGQEARLRCSPMKGHSHVYWYRQLPEEGLKFMVYLQKENIIDESGMPKERFSAEFPKEGPSILRIQQVVRGDSAAYFCASSPALGETQYFGPGTRLLVL.

This clonotype was observed a handful of times. V and J are TRBV4-1 and TRBJ1-4; D is uncertain. V was shortened by 1 base and J by 0 bases, with 12 bases between the two germline ends. CDR1 is MGHRA and CDR2 is YSYEKL in the germline V gene. The length of the CDR3 is 17 residues. The CDR3 loop is CASSQAGQAATNEKLFF. The CDR3 nucleotides are TGCGCCAGCAGCCAAGCGGGTCAGGCGGCAACTAATGAAAAACTGTTTTTT.

This clonotype was seen only a few times. The chain combines TRBV4-1 with TRBJ2-3; 7 bases are shared with TRBD1. V lost 5 bases and J lost 8; bases outside the gene matches: 13. CDR1 is MGHRA, CDR2 YSYEKL, per germline. CDR3 length: 15 amino acids. The CDR3 loop is CASSSRDSGAGTQYF. The CDR3 region has the DNA TGCGCCAGCAGCTCCCGGGACAGTGGGGCGGGTACGCAGTATTTT.